The rows below give T cell receptor beta chains drawn from one sample of a study of T cell repertoires in cytomegalovirus infection. TCRdb ran MiXCR on the reads and lists one entry per CDR3 protein. Here the sample spans about 830,000 distinct CDR3 sequences, about 31% being singletons. For these TCRs, the target antigens are not known. The sample consisted of cultured CD8+ T cells from PBMCs, taken from culture after CMV antigen stimulation. These receptors all come from a human donor in good health (CMV status not recorded). Some clones in this sample may be carry-over from other donors' samples. Each CDR3 is given with its conserved first and last residue. The D gene is left open where the match is weak. Size is omitted from some rows. Given values are once, few, many or a class for expanded clones.

size,V,J,D,CDR3,DNA
-,TRBV20-1,TRBJ1-5,-,CSARAGGGIEHQHF,TGCAGTGCTAGAGCTGGGGGGGGAATTGAGCACCAGCATTTT
many,TRBV11-2,TRBJ1-3,-,CASSIRAGVRYSGNTIYF,TGTGCCAGCAGTATTAGAGCGGGCGTGCGATACTCTGGAAACACCATATATTTT
few,TRBV6-2/TRBV6-3,TRBJ1-1,-,CASSYNAGANTEAFF,TGTGCCAGCAGTTACAACGCCGGGGCCAACACTGAAGCTTTCTTT
-,TRBV7-8,TRBJ1-5,TRBD1,CASSLKPGQSNQPQHF,TGTGCCAGCAGCCTCAAACCGGGACAGAGCAATCAGCCCCAGCATTTT
-,TRBV6-6,TRBJ2-7,TRBD2,CASTGLRLAGSYEQYF,TGTGCCAGCACGGGGCTTAGGCTAGCGGGGTCCTACGAGCAGTACTTC
many,TRBV7-2,TRBJ2-5,-,CASSGRKTQYF,TGTGCCAGCAGCGGCCGGAAGACCCAGTACTTC
many,TRBV7-8,TRBJ1-1,-,CASSLQDPNTEAFF,TGTGCCAGCAGCTTACAGGACCCGAACACTGAAGCTTTCTTT
many,TRBV7-9,TRBJ2-7,-,CASSSRDSPYEQYF,TGTGCCAGCAGCTCGCGGGACAGTCCCTACGAGCAGTACTTC
-,TRBV19,TRBJ1-2,-,CASSIIFEQGLSYGYTF,TGTGCCAGTAGTATTATCTTCGAGCAGGGACTCTCCTATGGCTACACCTTC
-,TRBV27,TRBJ2-5,-,CASSSLSHSTQYF,TGTGCCAGCAGTTCCTTGAGTCATTCGACCCAGTACTTC
many,TRBV9,TRBJ2-3,-,CASSVLDITTDTQYF,TGTGCCAGCAGCGTTCTGGACATCACGACAGATACGCAGTATTTT
-,TRBV2,TRBJ2-1,TRBD1,CASSETGGRVFEQFF,TGTGCCAGCAGTGAGACAGGGGGGAGGGTATTTGAGCAGTTCTTC
-,TRBV6-5,TRBJ2-1,-,CASSYSVAGPNEQFF,TGTGCCAGCAGTTACTCGGTCGCAGGGCCCAATGAGCAGTTCTTC
-,TRBV2,TRBJ2-2,-,CASLGVPRELFF,TGTGCCAGCCTAGGGGTACCCAGGGAGCTGTTTTTT
-,TRBV15,TRBJ1-2,TRBD1,CATSGGTGGYDGYTF,TGTGCCACCAGCGGCGGGACAGGGGGGTACGATGGCTACACCTTC
-,TRBV6-1,TRBJ2-3,TRBD2,CASSEPRLATDTQYF,TGTGCCAGCAGTGAACCCCGACTAGCCACAGATACGCAGTATTTT
few,TRBV19,TRBJ2-1,-,CASSIRQGLYNEQFF,TGTGCCAGTAGTATAAGGCAGGGGCTATACAATGAGCAGTTCTTC
-,TRBV5-4,TRBJ2-1,-,CASSLGVAMGADEQFF,TGTGCCAGCAGCTTGGGGGTAGCGATGGGGGCCGATGAGCAGTTCTTC
few,TRBV28,TRBJ1-3,-,CASRPETGPASGNTIYF,TGTGCCAGCAGACCCGAGACAGGCCCGGCCTCTGGAAACACCATATATTTT
-,TRBV29-1,TRBJ1-6,-,CSVEDPGRGDITPLHF,TGCAGCGTTGAAGATCCAGGCCGGGGCGATATTACACCCCTCCACTTT
-,TRBV7-8,TRBJ2-7,-,CASSSPRGGADEQYF,TGTGCCAGCAGCTCTCCCAGGGGGGGCGCGGACGAGCAGTACTTC
many,TRBV7-2,TRBJ1-5,TRBD1,CASSPQGADNQPQHF,TGTGCCAGCAGCCCGCAGGGGGCTGACAATCAGCCCCAGCATTTT
few,TRBV6-2/TRBV6-3,TRBJ2-5,-,CASSHRQSYQETQYF,TGTGCCAGCAGCCACAGACAGTCATACCAAGAGACCCAGTACTTC
few,TRBV19,TRBJ1-5,TRBD1,CASPPPGQGLSSNQPQHF,TGTGCCAGCCCCCCCCCTGGACAGGGATTGAGTAGCAATCAGCCCCAGCATTTT
-,TRBV25-1,TRBJ2-3,-,CASSVGISSTDTQYF,TGTGCCAGCAGTGTTGGGATTTCTAGCACAGATACGCAGTATTTT
once,TRBV10-3,TRBJ2-1,-,CAISNSLGPTGEQFF,TGTGCCATCAGTAATTCGTTGGGACCCACGGGGGAGCAGTTCTTC
-,TRBV6-1,TRBJ2-5,-,CASRDGHLYQETQYF,TGTGCCAGCAGAGACGGGCACCTGTACCAAGAGACCCAGTACTTC
-,TRBV6-2/TRBV6-3,TRBJ2-1,-,CASRGTLEIYYNEQFF,TGTGCCAGCAGGGGGACCCTAGAAATTTATTACAATGAGCAGTTCTTC
-,TRBV12-3/TRBV12-4,TRBJ2-1,TRBD2,CASSFAPGLTIYNEQFF,TGTGCCAGCAGTTTCGCCCCGGGACTAACTATATACAATGAGCAGTTCTTC
many,TRBV6-6,TRBJ1-5,-,CASNARGSNQPQHF,TGTGCCAGCAATGCCAGGGGAAGCAATCAGCCCCAGCATTTT
-,TRBV27,TRBJ1-6,-,CASSYDGVSSPLHF,TGTGCCAGCAGTTACGACGGTGTTAGCTCACCCCTCCACTTT
-,TRBV24-1,TRBJ1-1,-,CATSDAGQPNTEAIF,TGTGCCACCAGTGATGCCGGACAGCCGAACACTGAAGCTATCTTT
-,TRBV12-3/TRBV12-4,TRBJ1-5,TRBD1,CASSATGAFNQPQHF,TGTGCCAGCAGTGCGACAGGGGCCTTCAATCAGCCCCAGCATTTT
-,TRBV19,TRBJ2-1,-,CASSSPRTIYNEQFF,TGTGCCAGTAGTTCTCCCCGGACGATCTACAATGAGCAGTTCTTC
-,TRBV9,TRBJ1-2,-,CASSGREGRQQGSYGYTF,TGTGCCAGCAGTGGAAGAGAGGGCCGCCAGCAGGGTTCGTATGGCTACACCTTC
-,TRBV7-2,TRBJ2-2,-,CASSYPIIGTGELFF,TGTGCCAGCAGCTACCCTATAATCGGCACCGGGGAGCTGTTTTTT
few,TRBV4-3,TRBJ2-5,-,CASSQEGGIQETQYF,TGCGCCAGCAGCCAAGAAGGCGGCATACAAGAGACCCAGTACTTC
-,TRBV20-1,TRBJ2-1,-,CSARVDSYNEQFF,TGCAGTGCTAGAGTCGACAGCTACAATGAGCAGTTCTTC
-,TRBV27,TRBJ1-2,-,CATARRGGYTF,TGTGCCACCGCACGTCGGGGTGGCTACACCTTC
few,TRBV6-2/TRBV6-3,TRBJ1-5,-,CASSSGWGADGNQPQHF,TGTGCCAGCAGTTCGGGGTGGGGGGCTGACGGCAATCAGCCCCAGCATTTT
-,TRBV7-3,TRBJ2-1,-,CASSSDGGLFNEQFF,TGTGCCAGCAGCTCCGACGGGGGGCTATTCAATGAGCAGTTCTTC
-,TRBV20-1,TRBJ1-1,-,CSARETAGWGNTEAFF,TGCAGTGCTAGAGAAACCGCCGGTTGGGGGAACACTGAAGCTTTCTTT
-,TRBV5-5,TRBJ1-2,-,CASSSHRVATIGYTF,TGTGCCAGCAGCTCCCACAGGGTAGCGACTATTGGCTACACCTTC
-,TRBV6-6,TRBJ1-6,TRBD1,CASSYFDRGNNSPLHF,TGTGCCAGCAGTTACTTTGACAGGGGAAATAATTCACCCCTCCACTTT
-,TRBV5-5,TRBJ2-1,TRBD1,CASSLRDRGLYEQFF,TGTGCCAGCAGCCTCCGGGACAGGGGCCTTTATGAGCAGTTCTTC
-,TRBV7-6,TRBJ2-5,TRBD1,CASSLRTGTGQETQYF,TGTGCCAGCAGCCTGAGAACCGGGACAGGGCAAGAGACCCAGTACTTC
-,TRBV27,TRBJ2-1,-,CASSLSVGAIYNEQFF,TGTGCCAGCAGTTTATCGGTGGGGGCAATCTACAATGAGCAGTTCTTC
-,TRBV11-2,TRBJ2-1,-,CASTSYSYNEQFF,TGTGCCAGCACCTCCTACTCCTACAATGAGCAGTTCTTC
few,TRBV10-3,TRBJ2-1,-,CAISDTPQGGSYNEQFF,TGTGCCATCAGTGACACCCCTCAGGGGGGCTCCTACAATGAGCAGTTCTTC
-,TRBV29-1,TRBJ2-1,TRBD1,CSADRGYDNEQFF,TGCAGCGCTGACAGGGGGTACGACAATGAGCAGTTCTTC
-,TRBV10-2,TRBJ2-7,TRBD1,CASRPGQGVSYEQYF,TGCGCCAGCAGACCGGGACAGGGGGTCTCCTACGAGCAGTACTTC
-,TRBV10-1,TRBJ1-1,-,CASSENRGSEAFF,TGCGCCAGCAGTGAGAATCGGGGATCTGAAGCTTTCTTT
-,TRBV27,TRBJ1-2,-,CASSLSISGRINYGYTF,TGTGCCAGCAGTTTATCAATATCGGGGCGTATCAACTATGGCTACACCTTC
-,TRBV18,TRBJ2-2,TRBD2,CASSLYWTSGASNTGELFF,TGTGCCAGCTCACTTTACTGGACTAGCGGGGCATCGAACACCGGGGAGCTGTTTTTT
-,TRBV5-5,TRBJ1-5,-,CASSPFQADQPQHF,TGTGCCAGCAGCCCCTTTCAAGCGGATCAGCCCCAGCATTTT
-,TRBV10-3,TRBJ2-7,TRBD1,CAISPDRGNYEQYF,TGTGCCATCAGCCCCGACAGGGGTAACTACGAGCAGTACTTC
-,TRBV7-4,TRBJ1-2,-,CASSLDGTSRDGYTF,TGTGCCAGCAGCTTAGACGGGACCTCGAGGGATGGCTACACCTTC
few,TRBV10-3,TRBJ2-5,-,CAISELHAGQTKTQYF,TGTGCCATCAGTGAGCTCCACGCGGGACAGACGAAGACCCAGTACTTC
-,TRBV27,TRBJ2-5,TRBD1,CASSSNRGETQYF,TGTGCCAGCAGTTCCAACAGGGGGGAGACCCAGTACTTC
-,TRBV5-6,TRBJ2-6,-,CASVPSTGHSGANVLTF,TGTGCCAGTGTTCCCTCGACAGGACACTCTGGGGCCAACGTCCTGACTTTC